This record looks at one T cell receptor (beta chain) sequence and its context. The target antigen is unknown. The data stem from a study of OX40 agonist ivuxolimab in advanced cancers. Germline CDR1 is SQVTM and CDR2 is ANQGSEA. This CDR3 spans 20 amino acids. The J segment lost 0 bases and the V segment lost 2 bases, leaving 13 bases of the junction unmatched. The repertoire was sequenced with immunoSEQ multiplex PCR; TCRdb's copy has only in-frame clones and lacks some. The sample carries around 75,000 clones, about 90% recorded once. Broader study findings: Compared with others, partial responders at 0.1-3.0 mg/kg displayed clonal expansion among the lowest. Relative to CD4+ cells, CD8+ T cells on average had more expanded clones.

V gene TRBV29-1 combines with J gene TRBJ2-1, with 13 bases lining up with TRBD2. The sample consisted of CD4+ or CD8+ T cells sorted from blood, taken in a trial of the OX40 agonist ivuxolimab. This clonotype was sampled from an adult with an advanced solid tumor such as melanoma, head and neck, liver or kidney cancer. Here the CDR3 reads CSVETLFGTSGAISYNEQFF. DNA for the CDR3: TGCAGCGTTGAAACCCTTTTCGGGACTAGCGGGGCAATCTCCTACAATGAGCAGTTCTTC.